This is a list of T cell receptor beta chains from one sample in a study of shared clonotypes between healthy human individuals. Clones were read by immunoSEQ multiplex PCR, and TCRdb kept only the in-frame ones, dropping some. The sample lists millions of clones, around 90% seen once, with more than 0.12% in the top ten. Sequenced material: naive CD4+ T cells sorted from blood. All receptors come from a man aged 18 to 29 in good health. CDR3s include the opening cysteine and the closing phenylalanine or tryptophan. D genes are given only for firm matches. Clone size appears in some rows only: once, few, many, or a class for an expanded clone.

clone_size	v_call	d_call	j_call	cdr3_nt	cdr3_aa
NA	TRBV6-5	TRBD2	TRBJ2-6	TGTGCCAGTACGCGGGGGAGCTCTGGGGCCAACGTCCTGACTTTC	CASTRGSSGANVLTF
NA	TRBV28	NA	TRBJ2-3	TGTGGGGCCATTGCATTAGGGGGACCCGAGTATTTT	CGAIALGGPEYF
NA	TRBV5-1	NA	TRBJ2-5	TGCGCCAGCAGCTTGAACGGACAAGAGACCCAGTACTTC	CASSLNGQETQYF
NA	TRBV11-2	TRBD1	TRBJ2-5	TGTGCCAGCAGGGACAGGGTATGGGAGACCCAGTACTTC	CASRDRVWETQYF
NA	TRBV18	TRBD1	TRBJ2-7	TGTGCCAGCTCACCGACAGGGAACGAGCAGTACTTC	CASSPTGNEQYF
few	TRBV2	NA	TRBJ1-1	TGTGCCAGCAGTGAACAACTGAACACTGAAGCTTTCTTT	CASSEQLNTEAFF
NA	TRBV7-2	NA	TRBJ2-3	TGTGCCAGCAGCACCAGGGAGGGCACAGATACGCAGTATTTT	CASSTREGTDTQYF
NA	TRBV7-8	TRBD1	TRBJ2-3	TGTGCCAGCAGCTTAGCGGGACAGGGAAATACGCAGTATTTT	CASSLAGQGNTQYF
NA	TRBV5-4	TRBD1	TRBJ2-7	TGTGCCAGCAGCTTTGGGGTAGGGGGCCCCAGCCTGGGGGAGCAGTACTTC	CASSFGVGGPSLGEQYF
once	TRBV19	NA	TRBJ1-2	TGTGCCAGTAGCCCGGATACAGGCTCTTTCTATGGCTACACCTTC	CASSPDTGSFYGYTF
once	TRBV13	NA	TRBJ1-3	TGTGCCAGCAGCGCGGGACGCACCATATATTTT	CASSAGRTIYF
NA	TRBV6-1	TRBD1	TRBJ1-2	TGTGCCAGCAGTAACACAGGGGAAGGTTATGGCTACACCTTC	CASSNTGEGYGYTF
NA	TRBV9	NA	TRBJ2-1	TGTGCCAGCAGCGTAGGGGGGACTGAGCAGTTCTTC	CASSVGGTEQFF
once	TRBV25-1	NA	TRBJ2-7	TGTGCCAGCAGTGAATATAAAGTTCCGGGAGCATACGAGCAGTACTTC	CASSEYKVPGAYEQYF
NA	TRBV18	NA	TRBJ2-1	TGTGCCAGCTCACCCGGACTATCCTACAATGAGCAGTTCTTC	CASSPGLSYNEQFF
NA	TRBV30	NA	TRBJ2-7	TGTGCCTGGAATAATGTTAGGCACCGAAGGGAAACCTACGAGCAGTACTTC	CAWNNVRHRRETYEQYF